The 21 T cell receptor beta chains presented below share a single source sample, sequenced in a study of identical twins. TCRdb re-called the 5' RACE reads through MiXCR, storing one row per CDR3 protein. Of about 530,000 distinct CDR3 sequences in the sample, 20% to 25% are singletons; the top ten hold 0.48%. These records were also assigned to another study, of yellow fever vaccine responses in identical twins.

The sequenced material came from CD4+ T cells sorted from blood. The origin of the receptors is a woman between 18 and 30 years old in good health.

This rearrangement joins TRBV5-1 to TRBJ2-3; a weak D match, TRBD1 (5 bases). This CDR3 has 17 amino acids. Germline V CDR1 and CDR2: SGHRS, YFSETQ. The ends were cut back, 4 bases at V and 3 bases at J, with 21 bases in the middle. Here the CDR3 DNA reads TGCGCCAGCAGCCGCAGCCGACAGAGTTTAAGTACAGATACGCAGTATTTT. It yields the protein CASSRSRQSLSTDTQYF.

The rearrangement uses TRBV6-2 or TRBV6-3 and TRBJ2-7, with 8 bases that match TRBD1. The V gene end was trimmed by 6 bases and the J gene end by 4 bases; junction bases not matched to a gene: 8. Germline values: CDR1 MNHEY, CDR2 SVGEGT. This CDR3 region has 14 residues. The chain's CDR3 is CASSRDRNFYEQYF. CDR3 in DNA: TGTGCCAGCAGCAGGGACAGGAATTTTTACGAGCAGTACTTC.

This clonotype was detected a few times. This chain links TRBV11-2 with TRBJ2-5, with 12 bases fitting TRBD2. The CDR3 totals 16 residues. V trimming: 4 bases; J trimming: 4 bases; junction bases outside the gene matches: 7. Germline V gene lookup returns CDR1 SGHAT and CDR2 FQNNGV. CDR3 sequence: CASSSSGGAGGETQYF. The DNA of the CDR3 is TGTGCCAGCAGCTCTAGCGGGGGGGCAGGTGGAGAGACCCAGTACTTC. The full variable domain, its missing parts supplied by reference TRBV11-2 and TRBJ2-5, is EAGVAQSPRYKIIEKRQSVAFWCNPISGHATLYWYQQILGQGPKLLIQFQNNGVVDDSQLPKDRFSAERLKGVDSTLKIQPAKLEDSAVYLCASSSSGGAGGETQYFGPGTRLLVL.

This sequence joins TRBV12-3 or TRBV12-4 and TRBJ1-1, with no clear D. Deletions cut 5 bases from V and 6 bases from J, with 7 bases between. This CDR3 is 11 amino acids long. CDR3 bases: TGTGCCAGCAGTGGGATCGCTGAAGCTTTCTTT. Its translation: CASSGIAEAFF.

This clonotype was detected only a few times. The CDR3 DNA follows: TGTGCCAGCAGCTCACTGCTGACAGGGGTGGAAGATACGCAGTATTTT. This encodes CASSSLLTGVEDTQYF. The chain has TRBV7-9 and TRBJ2-3, with 8 bases matching TRBD1. Germline CDR1 reads SEHNR; CDR2 reads FQNEAQ (reference sequence). V shed 4 bases and J 5 bases; nucleotides not matched to a gene: 11. This CDR3 has 16 residues.

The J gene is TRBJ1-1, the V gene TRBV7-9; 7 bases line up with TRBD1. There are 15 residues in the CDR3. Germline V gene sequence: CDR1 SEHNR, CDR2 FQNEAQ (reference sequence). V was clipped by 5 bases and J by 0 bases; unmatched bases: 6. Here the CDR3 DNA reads TGTGCCAGCAGCCCAGACAGGGAGCTGAACACTGAAGCTTTCTTT. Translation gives CASSPDRELNTEAFF. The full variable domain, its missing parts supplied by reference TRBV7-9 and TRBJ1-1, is DTGVSQNPRHKITKRGQNVTFRCDPISEHNRLYWYRQTLGQGPEFLTYFQNEAQLEKSRLLSDRFSAERPKGSFSTLEIQRTEQGDSAMYLCASSPDRELNTEAFFGQGTRLTVV.

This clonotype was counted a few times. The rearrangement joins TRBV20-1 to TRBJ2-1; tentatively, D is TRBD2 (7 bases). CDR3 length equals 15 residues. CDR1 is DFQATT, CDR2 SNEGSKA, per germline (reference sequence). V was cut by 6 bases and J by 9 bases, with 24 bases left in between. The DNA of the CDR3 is TGCAGTGCCTCCCCGGGGGGCGGGAGTTTGGGTGAGCAGTTCTTC. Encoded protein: CSASPGGGSLGEQFF.

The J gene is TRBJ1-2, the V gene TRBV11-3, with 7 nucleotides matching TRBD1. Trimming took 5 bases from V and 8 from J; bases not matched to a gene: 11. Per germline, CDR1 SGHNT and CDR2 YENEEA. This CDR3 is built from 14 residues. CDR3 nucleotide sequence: TGTGCCAGCAGCCCCCAGACAGGGCTGCGGGGCTACACCTTC. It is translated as CASSPQTGLRGYTF.

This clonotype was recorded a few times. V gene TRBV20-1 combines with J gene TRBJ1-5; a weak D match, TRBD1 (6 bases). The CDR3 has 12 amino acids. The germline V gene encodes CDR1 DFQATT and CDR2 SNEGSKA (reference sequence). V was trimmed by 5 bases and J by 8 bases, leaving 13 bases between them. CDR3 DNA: TGCAGTGCTGCACCCAGGGGTAAGCCCCAGCATTTT. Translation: CSAAPRGKPQHF.

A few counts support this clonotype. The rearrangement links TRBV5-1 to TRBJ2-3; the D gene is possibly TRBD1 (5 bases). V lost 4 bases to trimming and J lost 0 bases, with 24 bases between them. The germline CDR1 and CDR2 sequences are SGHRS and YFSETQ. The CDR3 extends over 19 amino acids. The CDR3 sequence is CASSLSRQKTYPSTDTQYF. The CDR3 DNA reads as TGCGCCAGCAGCCTATCCCGACAGAAAACTTACCCTAGCACAGATACGCAGTATTTT.

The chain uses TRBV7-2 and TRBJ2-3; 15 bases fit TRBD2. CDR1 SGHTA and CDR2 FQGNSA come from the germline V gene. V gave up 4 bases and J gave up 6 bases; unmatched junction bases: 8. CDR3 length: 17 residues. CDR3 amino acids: CASSSRTSGRGRDTQYF. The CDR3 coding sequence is TGTGCCAGCAGCTCAAGGACTAGCGGGAGGGGAAGGGATACGCAGTATTTT.

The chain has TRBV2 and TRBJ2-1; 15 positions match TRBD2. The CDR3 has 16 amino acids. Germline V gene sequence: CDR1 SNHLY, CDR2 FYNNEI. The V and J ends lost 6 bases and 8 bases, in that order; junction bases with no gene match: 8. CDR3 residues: CASRESGLAGGDEQFF. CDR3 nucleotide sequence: TGTGCCAGCAGGGAATCCGGACTAGCGGGAGGGGATGAGCAGTTCTTC.

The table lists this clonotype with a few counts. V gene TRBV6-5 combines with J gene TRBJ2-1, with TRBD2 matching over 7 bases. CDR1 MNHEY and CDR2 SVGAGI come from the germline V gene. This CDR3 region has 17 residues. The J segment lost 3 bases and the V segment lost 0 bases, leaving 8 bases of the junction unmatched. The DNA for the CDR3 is TGTGCCAGCAGTTACTCGATCAGCGGGGTTGGCTACAATGAGCAGTTCTTC. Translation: CASSYSISGVGYNEQFF.

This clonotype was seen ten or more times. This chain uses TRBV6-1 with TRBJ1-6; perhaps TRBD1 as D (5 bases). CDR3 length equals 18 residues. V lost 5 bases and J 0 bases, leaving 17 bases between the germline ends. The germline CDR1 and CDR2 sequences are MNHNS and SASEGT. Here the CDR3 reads CASSPGTALSSYNSPLHF. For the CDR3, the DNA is TGTGCCAGCAGTCCGGGGACGGCATTGAGCTCCTATAATTCACCCCTCCACTTT.

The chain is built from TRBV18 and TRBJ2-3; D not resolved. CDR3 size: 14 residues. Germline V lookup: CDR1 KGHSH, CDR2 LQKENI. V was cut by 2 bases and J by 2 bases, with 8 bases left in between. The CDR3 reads CASSPGPFTDTQYF. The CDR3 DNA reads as TGTGCCAGCTCACCAGGACCGTTCACAGATACGCAGTATTTT.

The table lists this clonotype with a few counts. The CDR3 sequence: CASSVVGGPQHF. In DNA form, the CDR3 reads TGTGCCAGCAGCGTCGTGGGGGGGCCCCAGCATTTT. This chain connects TRBV14 to TRBJ1-5, with D possibly matching TRBD1 (5 bases). The CDR3 covers 12 residues. The germline V and J ends were trimmed by 5 bases and 9 bases, with 11 bases remaining between them. Per the germline V gene, CDR1 is SGHDN and CDR2 is FVKESK.

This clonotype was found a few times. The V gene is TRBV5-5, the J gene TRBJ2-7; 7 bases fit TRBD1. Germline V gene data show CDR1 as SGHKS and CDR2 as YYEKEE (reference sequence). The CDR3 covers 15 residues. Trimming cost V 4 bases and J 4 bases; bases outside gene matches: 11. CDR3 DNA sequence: TGTGCCAGCAGCCAGACAGGGAAAGGTATTTACGAGCAGTACGTC. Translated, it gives CASSQTGKGIYEQYV.

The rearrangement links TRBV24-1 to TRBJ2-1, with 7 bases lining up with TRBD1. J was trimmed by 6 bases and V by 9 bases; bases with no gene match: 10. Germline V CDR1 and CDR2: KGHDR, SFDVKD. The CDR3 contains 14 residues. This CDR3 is CATRAVGDSNEQFF. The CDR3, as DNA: TGTGCCACCCGAGCGGTTGGGGACAGCAATGAGCAGTTCTTC.

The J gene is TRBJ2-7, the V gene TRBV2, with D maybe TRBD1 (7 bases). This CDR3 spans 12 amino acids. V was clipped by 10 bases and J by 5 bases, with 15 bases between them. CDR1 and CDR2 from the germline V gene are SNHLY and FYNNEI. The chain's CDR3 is CANAGQSHEQYF. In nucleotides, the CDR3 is TGTGCCAACGCGGGACAGTCCCACGAGCAGTACTTC.

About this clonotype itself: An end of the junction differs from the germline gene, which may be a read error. For the CDR3, the DNA is TGTGCCATCAGTTCCTCACTTCAGGGGAGGCGGGACACCGGGGAGCTGTTTTTT. Protein: CAISSSLQGRRDTGELFF. This rearrangement joins TRBV2 to TRBJ2-2, with D perhaps assigned TRBD1 or TRBD2 (6 bases each). Germline-derived CDR1 and CDR2 are SNHLY and FYNNEI. The CDR3 spans 18 residues.

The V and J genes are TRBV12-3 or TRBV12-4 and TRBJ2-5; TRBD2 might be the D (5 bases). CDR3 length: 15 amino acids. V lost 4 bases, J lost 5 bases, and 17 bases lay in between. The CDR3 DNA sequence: TGTGCCAGCAGTTCCGGGAACCCGGGTGCGGAGACCCAGTACTTC. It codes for CASSSGNPGAETQYF.